Here is one T cell receptor (beta chain) with its context. Antigen specificity is unknown. The entry originates in a study of cytomegalovirus exposure and HLA in healthy donors. Study at large: There were 350 to 400 genotyped donors. Of these, roughly 80% fell in the genetic ancestry cluster associated with self-reported Caucasian donors. Study-level findings and limits: A highly shared variant cluster was judged a likely technical artifact. Later analysis placed DRB1 highest and HLA-C lowest in TCR association rates, which differed by HLA locus.

CDR3 size: 12 residues. V lost 5 bases to trimming and J lost 7 bases, with 8 bases between them. In germline, CDR1 is LNHNV, CDR2 YYDKDF (reference sequence). Use of 60 Vbeta and 13 Jbeta primers characterized the PCR. Produced via immunoSEQ multiplex PCR; TCRdb's table is partial and in-frame only. This sample carries some 170,000 clones, around 83% of them seen once, and the ten largest clones take about 3.8%. This rearrangement joins TRBV15 to TRBJ2-2; D unresolved. Material for sequencing was PBMCs. The TCR sequence derives from a man aged 50 to 59 in good health and CMV-seropositive. Here the CDR3 reads CATSPVYGELFF. The CDR3 coding sequence is TGTGCCACCAGCCCTGTCTACGGGGAGCTGTTTTTT.